This TCR beta chain was sequenced during a study of T cells in tuberculosis. Study outcomes and limitations: Active tuberculosis TCR-alpha repertoires lay closer to GMM-specific TCRs than IGRA-negative controls, suggesting clonal expansion.

V was trimmed by 4 bases and J by 3 bases, leaving 6 bases between them. The CDR3 has 12 residues. Germline CDR1 and CDR2: SGHNT and YYREEE (reference sequence). A remark on this clone: As yet, its antigen is unknown.

Method: immunoSEQ multiplex PCR; TCRdb's copy keeps in-frame clones and lacks some. The sample lists about 9,200 clones, approximately 94% seen once, with 13% in the top ten. The chain combines TRBV5-4 with TRBJ2-3; D gene uncertain. The sequenced sample consisted of PBMCs. The TCR sequence derives from an adult with tuberculosis. The DNA of the CDR3 is TGTGCCAGCAGCCCCTCGACAGATACGCAGTATTTT. It codes for CASSPSTDTQYF.